The T cell receptor (beta chain) described here comes from a study of blood T cell repertoires in COVID-19. Study overall: Material from acute and convalescent COVID-19 was sourced from the United States, Italy and Spain.

Study processing details: Amplification of reference gene primers provided the estimated nucleated cell counts. Produced via immunoSEQ multiplex PCR; TCRdb's table is partial and in-frame only. V, J and clone size derive from that table, while D and trimming were established from the DNA sequence. The sample lists tens of thousands of clones, 70% to 85% seen once, with around 32% in the top ten. This CDR3 comprises 13 residues. CDR1 and CDR2 (germline): LNHDA, SQIVND (reference sequence). In the case of this clone: Sequence at one end of the junction differs from germline and may be a read error.

The chain links TRBV19 to TRBJ2-7, with 8 bases lining up with TRBD1. Material for sequencing was peripheral blood. The sequence derives from a human donor in a cohort sampled during active COVID-19. The CDR3 nucleotides are TGTGCCAGTAACAGGGGGAACTCCGACGAGCAGTACTTC. Its translation: CASNRGNSDEQYF.